The 10 T cell receptor beta chains given below trace back to one sample, sequenced in a study of T cell repertoires in cytomegalovirus infection. Antigens of these TCRs are unknown. TCRdb re-called the reads through MiXCR, storing one row per CDR3 protein. In the table there are about 310,000 distinct CDR3 sequences, roughly 25% of which are singletons. The specimen comprised cultured PBMCs, sampled from culture after CMV antigen stimulation. The source is a human donor in good health (CMV status not recorded). Some clones in this sample may be carry-over from other donors' samples.

CDR3 region: CASSFQKYGYTF. The CDR3 DNA reads as TGTGCCAGCAGTTTTCAAAAATATGGCTACACCTTC. The chain links TRBV28 to TRBJ1-2; D gene unclear. V was clipped by 3 bases and J by 5 bases, with 7 bases between them. This CDR3 spans 12 amino acids. CDR1 is MDHEN, CDR2 SYDVKM, per germline.

Many counts were recorded for this clonotype. The chain uses TRBV7-2 and TRBJ2-7; D gene ambiguous. Trimming took 5 bases from V and 5 from J, leaving 13 bases between them. Germline lookup yields CDR1 SGHTA and CDR2 FQGNSA. The CDR3 totals 13 residues. CDR3 sequence (DNA): TGTGCCAGCAGCCTCAAACGAGTCCACGAGCAGTACTTC. Encoded protein: CASSLKRVHEQYF.

This clonotype appeared many times. This chain joins TRBV28 and TRBJ1-5; 7 bases line up with TRBD1. CDR1 is MDHEN and CDR2 is SYDVKM in the germline V gene. V lost 6 bases to trimming and J lost 0 bases; unmatched junction nucleotides: 14. The CDR3 length is 18 residues. CDR3 in amino acids: CASSLQGSTQPSNQPQHF. The CDR3 DNA follows: TGTGCCAGCAGCCTACAGGGGTCCACACAACCTAGCAATCAGCCCCAGCATTTT.

In this sample, this clonotype turned up a few times. V gene TRBV20-1 combines with J gene TRBJ1-4, with unresolved D. Trimming cost V 2 bases and J 4 bases, with 20 bases left between them. CDR1 is DFQATT, CDR2 SNEGSKA, per germline (reference sequence). The CDR3 sequence is 17 residues long. CDR3 DNA sequence: TGCAGTGCTAGATGGTCGGGGTTCGGACCTCATAATGAAAAACTGTTTTTT. Protein product: CSARWSGFGPHNEKLFF.

In this sample, this clonotype turned up a few times. The chain combines TRBV5-1 with TRBJ1-2, with no clear D. Germline V gene data show CDR1 as SGHRS and CDR2 as YFSETQ. With 0 bases removed from V and 4 bases from J, the gap between germline ends came to 10 bases. The CDR3 is 14 residues long. The CDR3 DNA reads TGCGCCAGCAGCTTGGACAGTTCTTTCTATGGCTACACCTTC. Translated, it gives CASSLDSSFYGYTF.

The rearrangement joins TRBV9 to TRBJ1-4, with 7 bases that match TRBD1. V shed 3 bases and J 0 bases; nucleotides not matched to a gene: 5. CDR1 is SGDLS and CDR2 is YYNGEE in the germline V gene. This CDR3 is built from 16 residues. The CDR3 sequence: CASSATGQATNEKLFF. CDR3 nucleotides: TGTGCCAGCAGCGCAACCGGACAGGCAACTAATGAAAAACTGTTTTTT.

The V gene is TRBV15, the J gene TRBJ2-3; the D gene is possibly TRBD2 (6 bases). The V and J ends lost 3 bases and 14 bases respectively, with 12 bases between them. CDR3 size: 11 residues. Looked up from germline, CDR1 is LNHNV and CDR2 is YYDKDF (reference sequence). DNA of the CDR3: TGTGCCACCAGCAGCGGGAGTCACAGGTATTTT. This gives the protein CATSSGSHRYF. The full variable domain, rest sourced from reference TRBV15 and TRBJ2-3, is DAMVIQNPRYQVTQFGKPVTLSCSQTLNHNVMYWYQQKSSQAPKLLFHYYDKDFNNEADTPDNFQSRRPNTSFCFLDIRSPGLGDTAMYLCATSSGSHRYFGPGTRLTVL.

The genes are TRBV12-3 or TRBV12-4 and TRBJ2-5; no reliable D call. V lost 7 bases to trimming and J lost 5 bases, with 11 bases between them. There are 12 residues in the CDR3. The CDR3 is CASTRMRETQYF. The CDR3 DNA is TGTGCCAGCACCCGGATGAGGGAGACCCAGTACTTC.

This clonotype was observed many times. V is TRBV7-9 and J is TRBJ1-5; a weak D match, TRBD1 (6 bases). CDR3 length equals 16 residues. CDR1 and CDR2 (germline): SEHNR, FQNEAQ (reference sequence). V dropped 1 base and J dropped 2 bases, with 12 bases sitting between them. The CDR3 region has the DNA TGTGCCAGCAGCTTAGTCTCGTCAGGGGGCAATCAGCCCCAGCATTTT. Amino acid sequence: CASSLVSSGGNQPQHF.

This clonotype has at least ten counts. The chain joins TRBV7-8 to TRBJ2-7; D possibly corresponds to TRBD2 (5 bases). The CDR3 contains 16 residues. V dropped 1 base and J dropped 0 bases, with 13 bases sitting between them. Per the germline V gene, CDR1 is SGHVS and CDR2 is FQNEAQ. CDR3 bases: TGTGCCAGCAGCTTAGTACCCGGGATGATCTCCTACGAGCAGTACTTC. As protein: CASSLVPGMISYEQYF.